The source of this T cell receptor beta chain is a study of OX40 agonist ivuxolimab in advanced cancers. Method: immunoSEQ multiplex PCR; TCRdb's copy keeps in-frame clones and lacks some. The table records 45,000 to 75,000 clones, around 79% of them present only once. The sequence came from an adult with an advanced solid tumor such as melanoma, head and neck, liver or kidney cancer. Material: CD4+ or CD8+ T cells sorted from blood, obtained in a trial of the OX40 agonist ivuxolimab.

The CDR3 loop reads CASSLDPPNTGFGNTIYF. CDR3 nucleotides: TGCGCCAGCAGCTTGGACCCCCCTAACACAGGGTTTGGAAACACCATATATTTT. The genes are TRBV5-1 and TRBJ1-3; D might be TRBD1 (6 bases). The CDR3 totals 18 residues. The germline gives CDR1 SGHRS, CDR2 YFSETQ. Trimming took 0 bases from V and 3 from J, leaving 19 bases between them.